This TCR beta chain was recovered during a study of control samples from healthy donors and cancer patients. This clone was seen only once. Germline V gene data show CDR1 as MNHNS and CDR2 as SASEGT. The CDR3 spans 15 residues. J was trimmed by 6 bases and V by 6 bases; bases with no gene match: 6. Using immunoSEQ multiplex PCR, the repertoire was profiled, and TCRdb retains in-frame clones only, with some absent. The sample carries 25,000 to 35,000 clones, roughly nine tenths recorded once. Sequencing input: PBMCs. The TCR was taken from a man aged 50 or older with lung cancer. This chain connects TRBV6-1 to TRBJ2-1, with 12 bases aligning to TRBD2. The CDR3 DNA reads TGTGCCAGCAGCCAAAGACTAGCGGGGGCCAATGAGCAGTTCTTC. Translation: CASSQRLAGANEQFF.